Following are 3 T cell receptor beta chains from one sample sequenced in a study of T cell responses to AZD1222 COVID-19 vaccine. Profiled with immunoSEQ multiplex PCR; TCRdb holds only in-frame clones, not every one. The sample has some 150,000 clones; approximately 93% are singletons. Material: peripheral blood, obtained on day 0 of AZD1222 vaccination. These receptors came from an adult in good health.

The rearrangement uses TRBV5-5 and TRBJ2-5; D is perhaps TRBD1 or TRBD2 (5 bases each). The V gene lost 2 bases and the J gene lost 6 bases, with 11 bases spanning the gap. The CDR3 contains 13 residues. Looked up from germline, CDR1 is SGHKS and CDR2 is YYEKEE (reference sequence). The CDR3 coding sequence is TGTGCCAGCAGCTTTAGTGGGGGACAGACCCAGTACTTC. Its translation is CASSFSGGQTQYF.

The chain has TRBV27 and TRBJ2-7; TRBD1 agrees at 7 bases. The junction had 9 bases not matched to a gene; V was cut back by 6 bases and J by 4 bases. CDR3 length: 14 amino acids. Germline V lookup: CDR1 MNHEY, CDR2 SMNVEV (reference sequence). CDR3 nucleotides: TGTGCCAGCAGGTCAGGGGGTTCACTTTACGAGCAGTACTTC. Amino acids: CASRSGGSLYEQYF.

This chain connects TRBV6-1 to TRBJ2-5, with D perhaps given as TRBD1 or TRBD2 (5 bases each). This CDR3 is built from 18 residues. V gave up 2 bases and J gave up 6 bases, with 25 bases separating them. Germline V lookup: CDR1 MNHNS, CDR2 SASEGT. The CDR3 loop is CASSEKVGTNERDKTQYF. The CDR3 coding sequence is TGTGCCAGCAGTGAAAAGGTTGGGACCAACGAGAGGGATAAGACCCAGTACTTC.